This T cell receptor (beta chain) was obtained from a study of beta chain features in type 1 diabetes. Study summary: Investigators examined some 110,000,000 sorted cells across all samples. Points from the study as a whole: Patients with Type 1 diabetes showed moderately but significantly shorter TCRB CDR3s in all four CD4+ subsets. Among type 1 diabetes patients, VDJ junctions had fewer insertions and more deletions. A possible short-template PCR bias applies equally to patients and controls.

The sequenced template was cDNA made from the entire isolated RNA. The repertoire was sequenced with immunoSEQ multiplex PCR; TCRdb's copy has only in-frame clones and lacks some. The sample lists 680,000 or so clones, over 10% occurring once. This clone was seen more than once but under ten times. Its target is unknown. Sequenced: naive CD4+ T cells from blood. This TCR came from a man younger than 30 with type 1 diabetes.

The DNA of the CDR3 is TGTGCCAGCAGCCAATCCGAATACCAGCCCCAGCATTTT. This codes for CASSQSEYQPQHF. The chain is built from TRBV14 and TRBJ1-5, with D unclear. The germline gives CDR1 SGHDN, CDR2 FVKESK. V lost 2 bases, J lost 7 bases, and 9 bases lay in between. The CDR3 loop spans 13 amino acids.